The 13 T cell receptor beta chains in this list originate from one sample, sequenced in a study of T cells in Graves' hyperthyroidism and ophthalmopathy. Amplified regions were TCR beta CDR3 sequences from RNA transcripts. HTBI primers were used for first-round RT-PCR of the TCR CDR3. TCRdb itself ran the multiplex PCR reads through MiXCR, one entry per CDR3 protein. This table has 560,000 or so distinct CDR3 sequences, under 60% appearing once. Sequencing input: peripheral blood or thyroid tissue (not recorded which). These receptors all come from a young woman with Graves' hyperthyroidism.

The chain carries TRBV14 and TRBJ1-3; 7 bases align to TRBD1. This CDR3 contains 14 residues. Per the germline V gene, CDR1 is SGHDN and CDR2 is FVKESK. V shed 3 bases and J 2 bases; nucleotides not matched to a gene: 1. CDR3 residues: CASSQTGTGNTIYF. The CDR3 region has the DNA TGTGCCAGCAGCCAGACAGGGACTGGAAACACCATATATTTT.

This clonotype appeared many times. The CDR3 protein is CSARGTSGRETQYF. DNA for the CDR3: TGCAGTGCTAGAGGGACTAGCGGGAGAGAGACCCAGTACTTC. The rearrangement joins TRBV20-1 to TRBJ2-5, with TRBD2 matching over 13 bases. J gave up 4 bases and V 1 base, and 0 bases lay outside the gene matches. The CDR3 runs to 14 residues. CDR1 and CDR2 (germline): DFQATT, SNEGSKA (reference sequence).

This clonotype has only a few counts. The genes are TRBV5-1 and TRBJ1-5; D call uncertain. Germline V gene lookup returns CDR1 SGHRS and CDR2 YFSETQ. Trimming left V 0 bases short and J 7 bases short, with 8 bases between. This CDR3 is 13 amino acids long. For the CDR3, the DNA is TGCGCCAGCAGCTTGGGGCCCAGCCAGCCCCAGCATTTT. This encodes CASSLGPSQPQHF.

This rearrangement joins TRBV24-1 to TRBJ1-2; TRBD1 agrees at 7 bases. Trimming took 3 bases from V and 6 from J; bases not matched to a gene: 9. Per germline, CDR1 KGHDR and CDR2 SFDVKD. This CDR3 has 15 residues. The CDR3 DNA follows: TGTGCCACCAGTGATACCGAAGGGGGCGCGGATGGCTACACCTTC. It translates to CATSDTEGGADGYTF.

The chain employs TRBV2 and TRBJ2-5, with D perhaps TRBD2 (5 bases). The CDR3 is 12 amino acids. Looked up from germline, CDR1 is SNHLY and CDR2 is FYNNEI. Trimming stripped 4 bases from V and 5 bases from J, with 8 bases between. DNA of the CDR3: TGTGCCAGCAGTGCCTGGAGGGAGACCCAGTACTTC. Amino acid sequence: CASSAWRETQYF.

In its sample, this clonotype was seen many times. The chain couples TRBV7-9 to TRBJ1-5; D unclear. From germline, CDR1 is SEHNR and CDR2 FQNEAQ (reference sequence). Trimming removed 5 bases at V and 2 bases at J, with 10 bases between. This CDR3 contains 14 residues. CDR3 bases: TGTGCCAGCAGCCCCTCCCTCGGCAATCAGCCCCAGCATTTT. This codes for CASSPSLGNQPQHF.

This clonotype was recorded only once. Since a much larger clone is just one base distant, this may be a read error. The V call is TRBV15, the J call TRBJ2-7; D gene unclear. The V gene's germline CDR1 is LNHNV and CDR2 YYDKDF (reference sequence). This CDR3 spans 13 amino acids. CDR3 amino acids: CATSRDISYGQYF. The DNA of the CDR3 is TGTGCCACCAGCAGAGACATCTCCTACGGGCAGTACTTC.

This clonotype was seen ten or more times. This chain joins TRBV15 and TRBJ1-6; 8 nucleotides agree with TRBD1. V was clipped by 3 bases and J by 6 bases; unmatched bases: 4. Germline V CDR1 and CDR2: LNHNV, YYDKDF (reference sequence). The CDR3 loop spans 15 amino acids. The CDR3 DNA is TGTGCCACCAGCAGTTCCGACAGGGGTAATTCACCCCTCCACTTT. This codes for CATSSSDRGNSPLHF.

The V call is TRBV7-3, the J call TRBJ2-5; 7 bases agree with TRBD1. The CDR3 has 13 residues. The V gene's germline CDR1 is SGHTA and CDR2 FQGTGA. V dropped 5 bases and J dropped 5; count of bases not matched to a gene: 5. CDR3 nucleotide sequence: TGTGCCAGCAGCAACGACAGGGATGAGACCCAGTACTTC. It yields the protein CASSNDRDETQYF.

V usage is TRBV6-5 and J usage is TRBJ1-5; a weak D match, TRBD1 (5 bases). Trimming took 0 bases from V and 4 from J, leaving 7 bases between them. This CDR3 has 14 amino acids. The germline V gene encodes CDR1 MNHEY and CDR2 SVGAGI. CDR3 nucleotides: TGTGCCAGCAGTTACTCGGGGGAAAATCAGCCCCAGCATTTT. It encodes CASSYSGENQPQHF.

This clonotype occurred many times. This chain joins TRBV7-2 and TRBJ2-7; 7 positions agree with TRBD1. The CDR3 sequence is 13 residues long. Germline lookup yields CDR1 SGHTA and CDR2 FQGNSA. V trimming: 6 bases; J trimming: 6 bases; junction bases outside the gene matches: 8. The CDR3 DNA reads as TGTGCCAGCAGTCAGAATCCAGGGGGCGAGCAGTACTTC. Amino acid sequence: CASSQNPGGEQYF.

The genes are TRBV20-1 and TRBJ2-7, with no clear D. CDR1 and CDR2 (germline): DFQATT, SNEGSKA (reference sequence). CDR3 size: 13 residues. The V end was cut by 6 bases, the J end by 3 bases, with 15 bases between. CDR3 sequence: CSARVGNGYEQYF. For the CDR3, the DNA is TGCAGTGCCCGCGTGGGGAACGGCTACGAGCAGTACTTC.

This clonotype was observed at least ten times. The chain is built from TRBV12-3 or TRBV12-4 and TRBJ1-1; 8 bases are a match to TRBD1. The CDR3 sequence is 14 residues long. V trimming: 6 bases; J trimming: 6 bases; junction bases outside the gene matches: 9. CDR3 residues: CASSPPGTGSEAFF. The CDR3 DNA follows: TGTGCCAGCAGCCCCCCCGGGACAGGATCTGAAGCTTTCTTT.